This T cell receptor beta chain emerged from a study of cytomegalovirus exposure and HLA in healthy donors. Findings and limits, study-wide: The listing of 150 to 200 TCR beta chains classed them as cytomegalovirus-associated.

Use of 60 Vbeta and 13 Jbeta primers characterized the PCR. Here immunoSEQ multiplex PCR was the method, and the copy in TCRdb shows in-frame clones only, minus some. The top ten clones hold roughly 4% of a sample with 110,000 to 150,000 clones, approximately 80% of them seen once. Nominally healthy donors provided the samples, though records likely missed some immune exposures. A remark on this clone: Its antigen is currently unknown.

The germline V gene has CDR1 SGHDT and CDR2 YYEEEE. The CDR3 covers 16 residues. V lost 0 bases to trimming and J lost 8 bases; unmatched junction nucleotides: 10. The chain has TRBV5-6 and TRBJ1-4, with 7 positions matching TRBD1. The sequence derives from a middle-aged woman in good health and CMV-seropositive. The sample comprised PBMCs. The CDR3 loop reads CASSLGGTAIREKLFF. CDR3 sequence (DNA): TGTGCCAGCAGCTTGGGTGGGACAGCGATTAGAGAAAAACTGTTTTTT.